The 2 T cell receptor beta chains in this list originate from one sample, sequenced in a study of beta chain features in type 1 diabetes. The isolated RNA, all of it, was reverse transcribed, so expressed TCRB transcripts were what got sequenced. Produced via immunoSEQ multiplex PCR; TCRdb's table is partial and in-frame only. The sample consists of approximately 140,000 clones, roughly 9.3% of them appearing once. Sequenced: central memory CD4+ T cells from blood. The source is a woman aged 40 to 50 in good health.

The chain carries TRBV9 and TRBJ1-1, with TRBD1 as a possible D gene (5 bases). Germline loops: CDR1 SGDLS, CDR2 YYNGEE. Trimming shortened V by 3 bases and J by 2 bases, and 11 bases separated the two germline ends. The CDR3 consists of 14 residues. The CDR3 bases are TGTGCCAGCAGCGCCCGGGGGGTTAACACTGAAGCTTTCTTT. Encoded protein: CASSARGVNTEAFF.

Only a few counts were recorded for this clone. V is TRBV27 and J is TRBJ2-5; 8 bases are a match to TRBD2. CDR1 and CDR2 from the germline V gene are MNHEY and SMNVEV (reference sequence). The CDR3 has 14 amino acids. Unmatched junction bases numbered 2, after V lost 4 bases and J lost 1 base. The chain's CDR3 is CASSSGGSQETQYF. The CDR3, as DNA: TGTGCCAGCAGTTCGGGGGGGAGCCAAGAGACCCAGTACTTC.